These T cell receptor beta chains were read from a single sample in a study of T cells expressing NK-cell markers. TCRdb reworked the 5' RACE reads into one entry per CDR3 protein, no DNA. Its table records fewer than 18,000 distinct CDR3 sequences. The sequenced sample consisted of blood T cells: a sorted CD56 or NKG2C T cell subset, CD4+ or CD8+ T cells, or bulk PBMC T cells (not recorded which). Receptor source: a man aged 18-70 years in good health. Both conserved end residues are part of each CDR3.

V	J	CDR3
TRBV20-1	TRBJ2-1	CSAREGQTYNEQFF
TRBV20-1	TRBJ2-5	CSARRDRGDQETQYF
TRBV24-1	TRBJ2-6	CATSDEGSGANVLTF
TRBV11-2	TRBJ2-7	CASSLGTSVFYEQYF
TRBV10-3	TRBJ2-1	CAISGGSGEQFF
TRBV6-5	TRBJ1-5	CASSYRPGTGIFSNQPQHF
TRBV12-3/TRBV12-4	TRBJ1-1	CASSPHQATEAFF
TRBV5-1	TRBJ2-2	CASSLNGQSTGELFF
TRBV25-1	TRBJ2-7	CASSETYEQYF
TRBV12-3/TRBV12-4	TRBJ2-3	CASSSRTGDTQYF
TRBV7-6	TRBJ2-3	CASSLNWRGDTDTQYF
TRBV20-1	TRBJ2-1	CSADPSSATSYNEQFF
TRBV6-2/TRBV6-3	TRBJ1-1	CASSPYKNTEAFF
TRBV5-1	TRBJ2-3	CASSLMRGTTDTQYF
TRBV6-5	TRBJ1-4	CASSYSGRHEKLFF
TRBV5-1	TRBJ2-2	CASSLGNRIYGELFF
TRBV20-1	TRBJ2-3	CSARPRTDTQYF
TRBV25-1	TRBJ1-4	CASSEFTYEKLFF
TRBV7-2	TRBJ2-7	CASSSQTPGEQYF
TRBV20-1	TRBJ2-4	CSARDPLRGLVQYF
TRBV4-3	TRBJ2-3	CASSQDSGPQYF
TRBV5-1	TRBJ2-4	CASSLDTGVSYF
TRBV12-3/TRBV12-4	TRBJ1-6	CASSFAAFYNSPLHF
TRBV11-1	TRBJ2-3	CASSPTPGLAYSTDTQYF
TRBV7-2	TRBJ2-5	CASSLESGLAETQYF
TRBV29-1	TRBJ2-7	CSAGQGIDEQYF
TRBV30	TRBJ2-5	CAWIGTGTAWGTQYF
TRBV5-1	TRBJ2-7	CASRQGTAGYEQYF
TRBV6-1	TRBJ2-1	CASTQGGLADNEQFF
TRBV5-6	TRBJ2-7	CASSLGSQEQYF
TRBV11-2	TRBJ2-4	CASSLGSAVAKNIQYF
TRBV12-3/TRBV12-4	TRBJ2-1	CASSLRDRGSNEQFF
TRBV6-5	TRBJ2-7	CASSYFARRSYEQYF
TRBV6-1	TRBJ2-6	CASRPQAGGANVLTF
TRBV6-5	TRBJ2-7	CASSYPGGGEQYF
TRBV6-2/TRBV6-3	TRBJ1-5	CASRPGGSNQPQHF
TRBV3-1	TRBJ2-2	CASRPSTGTGELFF
TRBV5-4	TRBJ1-1	CASSNPGSVNTEAFF
TRBV20-1	TRBJ2-2	CSARDNRLNTGELFF
TRBV7-2	TRBJ1-5	CASSAGPRGASNQPQHF
TRBV27	TRBJ2-2	CASSHPATGANTGELFF
TRBV12-3/TRBV12-4	TRBJ2-5	CASSRSGAAETQYF
TRBV10-3	TRBJ2-1	CAISLTSEPHNEQFF
TRBV7-2	TRBJ1-1	CASSLAPSIPTRMNTEAFF
TRBV4-2	TRBJ1-1	CASSQAGSNTEAFF
TRBV12-3/TRBV12-4	TRBJ2-7	CASSSRDSSHEQYF
TRBV18	TRBJ1-2	CASSPSEISWGRSDGYTF
TRBV12-3/TRBV12-4	TRBJ1-1	CASSLARGEAFF
TRBV19	TRBJ2-2	CASKENTGELFF
TRBV5-1	TRBJ2-6	CASSLGGPGANVLTF
TRBV29-1	TRBJ2-5	CSVGRMSETQYF
TRBV12-3/TRBV12-4	TRBJ1-4	CASSLSAGVEKLFF
TRBV7-2	TRBJ2-4	CASSADIGKNIQYF
TRBV6-1	TRBJ2-1	CASSERAGGYNEQFF
TRBV12-3/TRBV12-4	TRBJ2-3	CASSLSRAGADTQYF
TRBV2	TRBJ1-1	CASSVVGSDTEAFF
TRBV4-2	TRBJ2-7	CASSQEGTGGFGYEQYF
TRBV29-1	TRBJ2-7	CSVDEGAEQYF
TRBV7-2	TRBJ2-7	CASSIRQVSYEQYF
TRBV18	TRBJ2-5	CASSAKLQETQYF